This TCR beta chain was captured by sequencing in a study of CD8+CD57+ T cells in acquired aplastic anemia. CD8+CD57+ cell expansion had been shown by flow cytometry in patients chosen for sequencing. The CDR3 spans 15 residues. Germline V lookup: CDR1 SGHRS, CDR2 YFSETQ. With regard to this clonotype: Since a much larger clone is just one base distant, this may be a read error.

TCR beta VDJ and CDR3 were profiled, and genomic DNA was the template. Via MiXCR, TCRdb re-called the reads, giving one row per CDR3 protein. The sample lists approximately 220,000 distinct CDR3 sequences, roughly 45% occurring once. Source material: sorted CD4+, CD8+, or CD8+CD57+ T cells (not recorded which) from PBMCs. This rearrangement joins TRBV5-1 to TRBJ1-3; D not certain. The sequence was collected from a human donor with aplastic anemia. The CDR3 is CASSHGEASGSTIYF. CDR3 bases: TGCGCCAGCAGTCACGGGGAGGCCTCTGGAAGCACCATATATTTT.